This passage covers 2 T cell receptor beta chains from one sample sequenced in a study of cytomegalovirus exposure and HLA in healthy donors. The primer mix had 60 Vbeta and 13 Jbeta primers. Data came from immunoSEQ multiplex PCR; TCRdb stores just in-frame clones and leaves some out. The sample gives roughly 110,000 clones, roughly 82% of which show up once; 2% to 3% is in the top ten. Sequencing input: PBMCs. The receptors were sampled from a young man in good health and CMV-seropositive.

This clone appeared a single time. In DNA, the CDR3 is TGTGCTAGTGTTAACCCGGGGTCTTGGGCTTTCTTT. This translates into CASVNPGSWAFF. The rearrangement links TRBV12-5 to TRBJ1-1; D gene ambiguous. In germline, CDR1 is LGHNT, CDR2 FRNRAP. V lost 7 bases and J 11 bases, leaving 17 bases between the germline ends. The CDR3 loop spans 12 amino acids.

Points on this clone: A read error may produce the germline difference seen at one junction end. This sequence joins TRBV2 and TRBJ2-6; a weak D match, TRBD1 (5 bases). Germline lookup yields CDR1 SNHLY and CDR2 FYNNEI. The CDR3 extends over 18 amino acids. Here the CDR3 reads CASSEAGTGYSGANGLTF. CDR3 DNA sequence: TGTGCCAGCAGTGAAGCTGGTACAGGTTACTCTGGGGCCAACGGCCTGACTTTC.